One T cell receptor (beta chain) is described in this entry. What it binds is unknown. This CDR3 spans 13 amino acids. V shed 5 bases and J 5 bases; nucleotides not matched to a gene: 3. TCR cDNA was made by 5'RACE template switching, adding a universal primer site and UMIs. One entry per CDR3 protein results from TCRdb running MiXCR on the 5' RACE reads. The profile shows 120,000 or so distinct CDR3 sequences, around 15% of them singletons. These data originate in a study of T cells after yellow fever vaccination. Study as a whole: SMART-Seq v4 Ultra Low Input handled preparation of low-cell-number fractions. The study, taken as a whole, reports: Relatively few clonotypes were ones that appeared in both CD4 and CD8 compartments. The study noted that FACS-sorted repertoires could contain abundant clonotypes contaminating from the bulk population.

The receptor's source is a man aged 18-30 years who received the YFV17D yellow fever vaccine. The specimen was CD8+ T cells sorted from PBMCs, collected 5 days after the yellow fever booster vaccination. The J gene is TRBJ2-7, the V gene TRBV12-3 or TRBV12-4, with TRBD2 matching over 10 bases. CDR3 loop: CASSGTSDHEQYF. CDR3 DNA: TGTGCCAGCAGTGGGACTAGCGACCACGAGCAGTACTTC.